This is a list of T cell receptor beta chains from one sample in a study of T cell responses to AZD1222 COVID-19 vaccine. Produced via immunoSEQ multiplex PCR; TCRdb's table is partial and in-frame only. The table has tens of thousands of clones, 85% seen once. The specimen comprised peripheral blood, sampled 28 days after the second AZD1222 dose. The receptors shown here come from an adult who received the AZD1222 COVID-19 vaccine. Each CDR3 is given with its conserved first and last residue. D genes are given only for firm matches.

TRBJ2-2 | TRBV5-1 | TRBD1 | CASSLGRDRVTGELFF
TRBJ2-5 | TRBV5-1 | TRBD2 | CASSLPETSSSETQYF
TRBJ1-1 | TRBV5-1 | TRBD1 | CASSDRQGAGEAFF
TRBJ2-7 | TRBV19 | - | CATSLGGYEQYF
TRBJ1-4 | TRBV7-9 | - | CASSLALNGMSSGNEKLFF
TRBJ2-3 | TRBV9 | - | CASSFRTEDTQYF
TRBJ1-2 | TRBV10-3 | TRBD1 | CAISERGGQGDYGYTF
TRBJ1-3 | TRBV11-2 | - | CASSLTGPSSGNTIYF
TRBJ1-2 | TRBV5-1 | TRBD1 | CASSLAAGQGYYGYTF
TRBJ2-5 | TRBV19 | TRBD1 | CASSTTGQGGETQYF
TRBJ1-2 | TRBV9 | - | CASSVEPGAREGYTF
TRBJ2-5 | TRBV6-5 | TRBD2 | CASSLYGTSGRETQYF
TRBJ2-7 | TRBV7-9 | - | CASSFTDYEQYF
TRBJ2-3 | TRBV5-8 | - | CASGRLSTDTQYF
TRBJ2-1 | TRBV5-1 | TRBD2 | CASSLAWTSGDNNEQFF
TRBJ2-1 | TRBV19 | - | CASSMKMFGGNEQFF
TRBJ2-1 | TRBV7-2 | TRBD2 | CASSWTGGRVNEQFF
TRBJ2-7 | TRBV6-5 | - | CASRALYEQYF
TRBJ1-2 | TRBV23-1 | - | CASSPTSGRPFNYGYTF
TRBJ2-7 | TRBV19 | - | CASSRRDSGAYEQYF
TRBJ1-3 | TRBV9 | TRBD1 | CASSVQGASGNTIYF
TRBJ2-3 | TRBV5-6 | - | CASSFWSGYADTQYF
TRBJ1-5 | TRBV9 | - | CASSADTSNQPQHF
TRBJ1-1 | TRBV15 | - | CATSRDRRGRSEAFF
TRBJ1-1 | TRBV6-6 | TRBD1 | CASSYVQGDTEAFF
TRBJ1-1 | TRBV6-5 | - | CASSYGGDTEAFF
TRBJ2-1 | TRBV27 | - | CASSLLGGTSYNEQFF
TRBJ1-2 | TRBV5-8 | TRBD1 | CASSLFQGAYGYTF
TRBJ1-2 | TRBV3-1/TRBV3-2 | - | CASSQGGRGGYGYTF
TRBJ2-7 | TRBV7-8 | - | CASSFTRGGGPYEQYF
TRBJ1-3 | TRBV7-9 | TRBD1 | CASSDTGGEGNTIYF
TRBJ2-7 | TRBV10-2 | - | CASSRGYEQYF
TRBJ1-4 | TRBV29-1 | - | CSVQGSRLFF
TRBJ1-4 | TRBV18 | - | CASSPRGTNEKLFF
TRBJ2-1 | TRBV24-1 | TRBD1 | CATSVLRQGEQFF
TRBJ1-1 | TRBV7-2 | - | CASSLVWTEAFF
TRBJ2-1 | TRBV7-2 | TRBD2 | CASSLTTTSSEQFF
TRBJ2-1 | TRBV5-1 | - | CASSLVAWQASEQFF
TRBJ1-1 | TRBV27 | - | CASTRGKVMNTEAFF
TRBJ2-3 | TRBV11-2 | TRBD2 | CASSGGVQYF
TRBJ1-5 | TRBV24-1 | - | CATSGGPGVAQHF
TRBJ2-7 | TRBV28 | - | CASSPGQDTEQYF
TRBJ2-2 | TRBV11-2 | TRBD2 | CASRSIRATSGTNTGELFF
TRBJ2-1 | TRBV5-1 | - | CASMGGALAGAEQFF
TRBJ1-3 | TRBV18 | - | CASSPPSGSSGNTIYF
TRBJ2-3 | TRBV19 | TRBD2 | CASSAPLAGGADTQYF
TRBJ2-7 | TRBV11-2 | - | CASSLVLGVSSYEQYF
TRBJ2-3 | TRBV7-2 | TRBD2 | CASRREGDTQYF
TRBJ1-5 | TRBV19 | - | CASSIWQGMGNQPQHF
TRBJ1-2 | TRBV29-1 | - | CSVEGNGYTF
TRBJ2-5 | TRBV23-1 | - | CASSPILPQETQYF
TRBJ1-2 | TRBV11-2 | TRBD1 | CASSSDRVYGYTF
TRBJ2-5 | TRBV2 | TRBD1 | CASSEGQGFETQYF
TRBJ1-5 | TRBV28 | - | CASSFVSGQPQHF
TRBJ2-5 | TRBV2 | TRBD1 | CASSPGTGGLRYF
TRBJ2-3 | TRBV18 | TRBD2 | CASSPLAGRTDTQYF